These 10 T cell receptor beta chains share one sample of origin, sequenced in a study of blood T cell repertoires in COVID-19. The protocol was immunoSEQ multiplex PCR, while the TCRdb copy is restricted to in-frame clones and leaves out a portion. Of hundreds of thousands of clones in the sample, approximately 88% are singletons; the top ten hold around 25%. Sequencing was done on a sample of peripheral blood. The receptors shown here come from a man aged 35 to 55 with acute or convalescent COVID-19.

CDR3 residues: CASSDSLGTEAFF. CDR3 sequence (DNA): TGTGCCAGCAGCGACTCTTTGGGCACTGAAGCTTTCTTT. The chain is built from TRBV7-2 and TRBJ1-1; D gene unclear. Trimming stripped 5 bases from V and 4 bases from J, with 11 bases between. The CDR3 extends over 13 amino acids. Germline V gives CDR1 SGHTA, CDR2 FQGNSA.

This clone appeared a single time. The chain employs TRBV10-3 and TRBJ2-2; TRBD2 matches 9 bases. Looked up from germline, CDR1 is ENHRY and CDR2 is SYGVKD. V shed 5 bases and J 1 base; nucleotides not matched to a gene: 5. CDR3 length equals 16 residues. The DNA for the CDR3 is TGTGCCATCAGTACCAGCGGGGGGATGAACACCGGGGAGCTGTTTTTT. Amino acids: CAISTSGGMNTGELFF.

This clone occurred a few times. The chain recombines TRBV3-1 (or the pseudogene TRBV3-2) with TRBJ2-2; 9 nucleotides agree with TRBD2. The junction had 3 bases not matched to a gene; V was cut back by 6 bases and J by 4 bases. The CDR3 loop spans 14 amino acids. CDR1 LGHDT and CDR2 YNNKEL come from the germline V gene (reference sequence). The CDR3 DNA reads TGTGCCAGCAGTCCGACTAGCGGCACCGGGGAGCTGTTTTTT. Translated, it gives CASSPTSGTGELFF.

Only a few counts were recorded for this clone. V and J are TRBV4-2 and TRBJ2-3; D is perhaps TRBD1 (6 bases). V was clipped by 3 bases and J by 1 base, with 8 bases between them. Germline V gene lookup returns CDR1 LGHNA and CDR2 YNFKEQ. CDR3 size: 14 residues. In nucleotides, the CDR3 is TGTGCCAGCAGCCACCGACAGGGCACAGATACGCAGTATTTT. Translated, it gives CASSHRQGTDTQYF.

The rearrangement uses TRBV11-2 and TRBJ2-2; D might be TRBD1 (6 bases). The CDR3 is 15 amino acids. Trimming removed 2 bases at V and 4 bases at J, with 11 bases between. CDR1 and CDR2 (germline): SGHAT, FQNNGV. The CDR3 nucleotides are TGTGCCAGCAGCTTAAGCAGGGGTGGCACCGGGGAGCTGTTTTTT. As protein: CASSLSRGGTGELFF.

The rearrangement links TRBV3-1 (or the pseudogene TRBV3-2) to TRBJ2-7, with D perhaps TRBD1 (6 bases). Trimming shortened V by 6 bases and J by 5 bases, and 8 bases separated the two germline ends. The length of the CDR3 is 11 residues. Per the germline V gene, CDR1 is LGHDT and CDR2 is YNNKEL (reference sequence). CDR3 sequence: CASSSGDEQYF. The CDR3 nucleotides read TGTGCCAGCAGTTCAGGGGACGAGCAGTACTTC.

CDR3 nucleotides: TGTGCCAGCAGTGAAGCTCCCCAGGCTACGCAGTATTTT. This codes for CASSEAPQATQYF. The chain couples TRBV6-1 to TRBJ2-3; no firm D call. The CDR3 has 13 residues. The V end lost 0 bases, the J end lost 8 bases, and 9 bases lay between the germline ends. The germline CDR1 and CDR2 sequences are MNHNS and SASEGT.

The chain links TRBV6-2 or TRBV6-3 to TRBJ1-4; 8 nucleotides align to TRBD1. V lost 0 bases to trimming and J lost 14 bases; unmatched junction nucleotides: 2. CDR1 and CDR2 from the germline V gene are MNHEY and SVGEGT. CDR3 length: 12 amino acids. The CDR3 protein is CASSYSNRGLFF. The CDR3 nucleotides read TGTGCCAGCAGTTACTCGAACAGGGGGCTGTTTTTT.

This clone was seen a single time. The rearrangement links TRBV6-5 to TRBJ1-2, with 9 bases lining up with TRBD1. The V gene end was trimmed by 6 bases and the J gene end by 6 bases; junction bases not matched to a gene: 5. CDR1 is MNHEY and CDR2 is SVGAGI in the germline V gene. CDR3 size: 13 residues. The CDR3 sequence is CASRRTGDHGYTF. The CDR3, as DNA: TGTGCCAGCAGACGGACAGGGGACCATGGCTACACCTTC.

The CDR3 nucleotides are TGCGCCAGCAGCCTGGGACTGGCGTACAATGAGCAGTTCTTC. It codes for CASSLGLAYNEQFF. The chain has TRBV5-1 and TRBJ2-1, with D possibly matching TRBD2 (6 bases). Germline CDR1 is SGHRS and CDR2 is YFSETQ. V lost 4 bases and J 4 bases, leaving 12 bases between the germline ends. The CDR3 has 14 amino acids.